A single sample gave rise to the 12 T cell receptor beta chains below, sequenced in a study of T cell responses to AZD1222 COVID-19 vaccine. Produced via immunoSEQ multiplex PCR; TCRdb's table is partial and in-frame only. The data contain tens of thousands of clones, 81% of them singletons. Sample: peripheral blood, taken 28 days after the second AZD1222 dose. These TCRs come from an adult who received the AZD1222 COVID-19 vaccine.

The chain joins TRBV4-3 to TRBJ2-7, with 8 bases aligning to TRBD1. V shed 0 bases and J 2 bases; nucleotides not matched to a gene: 6. This CDR3 is 16 amino acids long. Germline V lookup: CDR1 LGHNA, CDR2 YSLEER. The CDR3 DNA reads TGCGCCAGCAGCCAAGATAGGTGGGACAGGACCTACGAGCAGTACTTC. Its protein is CASSQDRWDRTYEQYF.

The rearrangement uses TRBV5-4 and TRBJ1-1, with TRBD1 matching over 9 bases. Looked up from germline, CDR1 is SGHNT and CDR2 is YYREEE (reference sequence). The CDR3 is 15 residues long. The V gene end was trimmed by 4 bases and the J gene end by 3 bases; junction bases not matched to a gene: 7. This CDR3 is CASSTGQGRDTEAFF. As DNA, the CDR3 is TGTGCCAGCAGCACAGGACAGGGGAGAGACACTGAAGCTTTCTTT.

This clone was seen once. This chain uses TRBV5-4 with TRBJ2-5, with a weak D call TRBD2 (7 bases). CDR1 and CDR2 (germline): SGHNT, YYREEE (reference sequence). The CDR3 extends over 15 amino acids. Between the trimmed V and J ends, which lost 5 bases and 1 base, there was a span of 15 bases. CDR3 sequence: CASRYAGAAQETQYF. The CDR3 region has the DNA TGTGCCAGCAGATACGCGGGGGCAGCCCAAGAGACCCAGTACTTC. Together with reference TRBV5-4 and TRBJ2-5, the CDR3 gives the full variable domain: ETGVTQSPTHLIKTRGQQVTLRCSSQSGHNTVSWYQQALGQGPQFIFQYYREEENGRGNFPPRFSGLQFPNYSSELNVNALELDDSALYLCASRYAGAAQETQYFGPGTRLLVL.

There are a few counts of this clone. The chain joins TRBV4-1 to TRBJ2-1; 7 bases align to TRBD1. The CDR3 has 15 residues. Looked up from germline, CDR1 is MGHRA and CDR2 is YSYEKL. V lost 3 bases, J lost 1 base, and 3 bases stayed unmatched. The CDR3 spells CASSQKTGSYNEQFF. CDR3 nucleotide sequence: TGCGCCAGCAGCCAGAAGACAGGGTCCTACAATGAGCAGTTCTTC.

A note on this clone: One junction end does not reproduce the germline sequence, and a read error may be involved. The chain joins TRBV6-5 to TRBJ2-1; the match to TRBD2 covers 9 bases. Germline values: CDR1 MNHEY, CDR2 SVGAGI. The CDR3 has 16 residues. The DNA of the CDR3 is TGTGCCAGCAGTAACTCCATCCTAGCGGGAAGCGTTGAGCAGTTCTTC. It encodes CASSNSILAGSVEQFF.

This chain links TRBV7-2 with TRBJ2-5, with 8 bases matching TRBD1. V lost 0 bases, J lost 5 bases, and 2 bases stayed unmatched. Germline V lookup: CDR1 SGHTA, CDR2 FQGNSA. CDR3 length equals 14 residues. CDR3 bases: TGTGCCAGCAGCTTAGCGGCAGGGGGCGAGACCCAGTACTTC. This gives the protein CASSLAAGGETQYF.

The chain couples TRBV9 to TRBJ2-1, with 9 bases aligning to TRBD2. After removal of 0 bases from V and 9 bases from J, the junction contained 10 bases not matched to a gene. Germline V gene sequence: CDR1 SGDLS, CDR2 YYNGEE. The CDR3 extends over 16 amino acids. CDR3 in amino acids: CASSVAGGRAGGEQFF. The CDR3 region has the DNA TGTGCCAGCAGCGTAGCGGGCGGGAGGGCCGGCGGTGAGCAGTTCTTC.

This clone has a handful of counts. This rearrangement joins TRBV10-3 to TRBJ1-3; D gene ambiguous. CDR3 size: 13 residues. V gave up 7 bases and J gave up 2 bases, with 9 bases separating them. Germline V gene data show CDR1 as ENHRY and CDR2 as SYGVKD. The CDR3 sequence is CAINGNAGNTIYF. The DNA of the CDR3 is TGTGCCATCAATGGGAACGCTGGAAACACCATATATTTT.

V and J are TRBV7-6 and TRBJ2-7; 8 bases map to TRBD2. The CDR3 has 15 amino acids. V was clipped by 6 bases and J by 2 bases; unmatched bases: 9. The germline V gene encodes CDR1 SGHVS and CDR2 FNYEAQ. The chain's CDR3 is CASSPSGSSPYEQYF. CDR3 sequence (DNA): TGTGCCAGCAGTCCGAGCGGGAGCAGTCCCTACGAGCAGTACTTC.

The V call is TRBV7-2, the J call TRBJ2-7; 14 nucleotides line up with TRBD2. The CDR3 loop spans 18 amino acids. The J segment lost 4 bases and the V segment lost 2 bases, leaving 10 bases of the junction unmatched. Germline V gives CDR1 SGHTA, CDR2 FQGNSA. Here the CDR3 DNA reads TGTGCCAGCAGCTTAAACCACCTTGGACTAGCGGGAGGTTACGAGCAGTACTTC. It codes for CASSLNHLGLAGGYEQYF.

V gene TRBV7-2 combines with J gene TRBJ2-7; no definite D call. This CDR3 has 13 amino acids. Germline CDR1 is SGHTA and CDR2 is FQGNSA. The V end lost 1 base, the J end lost 6 bases, and 10 bases lay between the germline ends. The CDR3 DNA reads as TGTGCCAGCAGCTTAGGGGGTCCGGGCGAGCAGTACTTC. This translates into CASSLGGPGEQYF.

The rearrangement uses TRBV5-1 and TRBJ2-1, with TRBD1 matching over 8 bases. The trim removed 2 bases at V and 7 bases at J, leaving 8 bases unmatched. From germline, CDR1 is SGHRS and CDR2 YFSETQ. The CDR3 length is 15 residues. This CDR3 is CASSLTGGPWNEQFF. CDR3 sequence (DNA): TGCGCCAGCAGCTTAACAGGGGGGCCTTGGAATGAGCAGTTCTTC.